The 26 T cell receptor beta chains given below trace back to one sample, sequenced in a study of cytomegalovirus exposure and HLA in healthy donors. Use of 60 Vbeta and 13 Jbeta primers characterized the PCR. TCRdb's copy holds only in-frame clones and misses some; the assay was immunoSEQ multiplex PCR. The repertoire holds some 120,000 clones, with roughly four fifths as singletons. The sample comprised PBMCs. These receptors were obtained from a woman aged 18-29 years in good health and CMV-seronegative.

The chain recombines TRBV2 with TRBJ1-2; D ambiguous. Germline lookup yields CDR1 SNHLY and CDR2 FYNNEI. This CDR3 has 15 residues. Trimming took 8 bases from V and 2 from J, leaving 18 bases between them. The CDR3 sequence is CASEVDSGLNYGYTF. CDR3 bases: TGTGCCAGCGAGGTCGACTCAGGACTAAACTATGGCTACACCTTC.

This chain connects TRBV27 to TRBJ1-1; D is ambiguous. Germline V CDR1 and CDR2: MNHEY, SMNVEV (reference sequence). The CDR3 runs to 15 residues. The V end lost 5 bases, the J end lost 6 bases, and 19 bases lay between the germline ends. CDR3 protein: CASSVLGRSAAEAFF. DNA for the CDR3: TGTGCCAGCAGTGTATTGGGTAGGAGCGCCGCTGAAGCTTTCTTT.

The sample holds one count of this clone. This chain's CDR3 is CASSLAPGSPGGSYNEQFF. In nucleotides, the CDR3 is TGCGCCAGCAGCTTGGCCCCCGGGAGTCCGGGTGGCTCCTACAATGAGCAGTTCTTC. The J gene is TRBJ2-1, the V gene TRBV5-1; a weak D match, TRBD2 (6 bases). With 0 bases removed from V and 0 bases from J, the gap between germline ends came to 19 bases. The CDR3 contains 19 residues. Germline-derived CDR1 and CDR2 are SGHRS and YFSETQ.

DNA for the CDR3: TGTGCCAGCAGTGAGGTAGGGAGTGCTTTCTTT. This encodes CASSEVGSAFF. The chain carries TRBV2 and TRBJ1-1, with D uncertain. Germline CDR1 is SNHLY and CDR2 is FYNNEI. V lost 3 bases and J 11 bases, leaving 10 bases between the germline ends. CDR3 length: 11 amino acids.

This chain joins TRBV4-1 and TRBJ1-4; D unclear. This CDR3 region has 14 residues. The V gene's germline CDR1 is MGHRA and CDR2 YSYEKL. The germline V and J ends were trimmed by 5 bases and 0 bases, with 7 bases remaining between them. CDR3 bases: TGCGCCAGCAGCGACTGGCCAACTAATGAAAAACTGTTTTTT. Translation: CASSDWPTNEKLFF.

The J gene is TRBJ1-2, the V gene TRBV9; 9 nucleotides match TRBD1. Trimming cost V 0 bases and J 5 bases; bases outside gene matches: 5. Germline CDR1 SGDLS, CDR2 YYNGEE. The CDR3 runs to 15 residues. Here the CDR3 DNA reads TGTGCCAGCAGCGTAGAGGGACAGGGTCTATATGGCTACACCTTC. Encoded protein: CASSVEGQGLYGYTF.

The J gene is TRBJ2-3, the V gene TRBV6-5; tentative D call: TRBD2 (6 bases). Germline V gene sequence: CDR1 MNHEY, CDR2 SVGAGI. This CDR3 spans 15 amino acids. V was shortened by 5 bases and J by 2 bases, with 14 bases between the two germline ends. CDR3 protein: CASSPRDFDTDTQYF. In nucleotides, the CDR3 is TGTGCCAGCAGTCCCCGGGACTTTGACACAGATACGCAGTATTTT.

The CDR3 here is CASSVAPRDRGDTQYF. CDR3 DNA: TGTGCCAGCAGCGTAGCTCCGCGGGACCGGGGAGATACGCAGTATTTT. The chain uses TRBV9 and TRBJ2-3; TRBD2 is a possible D gene (6 bases). This CDR3 has 16 residues. Germline lookup yields CDR1 SGDLS and CDR2 YYNGEE. The ends were cut back, 0 bases at V and 5 bases at J, with 16 bases in the middle.

The CDR3, as DNA: TGTGCCAGCAGTTTTCAGGGATCGTCGGGCGAGCAGTACTTC. The encoded protein is CASSFQGSSGEQYF. The gene calls are TRBV27 and TRBJ2-7, with D tentatively TRBD1 (5 bases). Trimming cost V 3 bases and J 6 bases, with 15 bases left between them. Germline values: CDR1 MNHEY, CDR2 SMNVEV (reference sequence). The CDR3 totals 14 residues.

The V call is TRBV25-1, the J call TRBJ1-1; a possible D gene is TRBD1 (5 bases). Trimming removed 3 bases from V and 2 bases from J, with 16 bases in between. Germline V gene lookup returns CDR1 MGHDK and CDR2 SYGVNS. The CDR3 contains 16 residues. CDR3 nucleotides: TGTGCCAGCAGTGAGGACATGACCCCATACAACACTGAAGCTTTCTTT. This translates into CASSEDMTPYNTEAFF.

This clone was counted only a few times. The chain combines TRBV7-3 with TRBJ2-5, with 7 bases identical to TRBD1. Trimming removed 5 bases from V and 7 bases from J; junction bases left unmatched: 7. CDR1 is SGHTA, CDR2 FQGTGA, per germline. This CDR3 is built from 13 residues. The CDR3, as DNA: TGTGCCAGCAGCACCCGCCGGGACAGGACCCAGTACTTC. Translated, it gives CASSTRRDRTQYF.

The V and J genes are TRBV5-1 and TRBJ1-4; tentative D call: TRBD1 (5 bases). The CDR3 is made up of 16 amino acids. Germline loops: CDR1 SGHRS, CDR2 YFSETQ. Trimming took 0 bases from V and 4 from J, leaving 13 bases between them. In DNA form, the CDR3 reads TGCGCCAGCAGCTTGGGGGGGACTGTAGGTAATGAAAAACTGTTTTTT. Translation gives CASSLGGTVGNEKLFF.

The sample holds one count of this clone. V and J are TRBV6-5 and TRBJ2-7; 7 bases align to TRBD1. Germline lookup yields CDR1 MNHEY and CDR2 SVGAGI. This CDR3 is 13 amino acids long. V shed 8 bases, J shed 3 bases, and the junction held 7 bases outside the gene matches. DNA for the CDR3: TGTGCCAGCTCAAACCCAGGGGGCTACGAGCAGTACTTC. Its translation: CASSNPGGYEQYF.

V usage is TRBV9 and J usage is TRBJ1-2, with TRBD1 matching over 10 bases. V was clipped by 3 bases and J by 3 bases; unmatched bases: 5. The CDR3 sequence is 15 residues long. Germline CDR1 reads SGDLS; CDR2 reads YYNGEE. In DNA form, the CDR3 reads TGTGCCAGCAGCGGGGACAGGGGAGTTTACTATGGCTACACCTTC. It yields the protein CASSGDRGVYYGYTF.

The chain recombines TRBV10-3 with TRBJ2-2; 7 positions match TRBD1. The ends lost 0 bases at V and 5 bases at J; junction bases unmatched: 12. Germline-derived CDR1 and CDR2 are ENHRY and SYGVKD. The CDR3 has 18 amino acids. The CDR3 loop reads CAISESRNVGTETGELFF. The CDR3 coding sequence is TGTGCCATCAGTGAGTCCCGGAATGTAGGGACAGAGACCGGGGAGCTGTTTTTT.

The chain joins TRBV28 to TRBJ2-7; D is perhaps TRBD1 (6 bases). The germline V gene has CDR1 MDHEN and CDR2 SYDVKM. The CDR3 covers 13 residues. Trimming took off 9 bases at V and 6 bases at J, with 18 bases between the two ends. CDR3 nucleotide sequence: TGTGCCAGTCTTGACAGGAGATACTCCGAGCAGTACTTC. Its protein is CASLDRRYSEQYF.

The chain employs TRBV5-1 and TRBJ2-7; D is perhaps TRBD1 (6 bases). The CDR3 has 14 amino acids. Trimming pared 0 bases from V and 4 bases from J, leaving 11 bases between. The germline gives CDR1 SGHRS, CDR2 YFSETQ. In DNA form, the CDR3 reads TGCGCCAGCAGCTTGGCTGGGGGCGAGTACGAGCAGTACTTC. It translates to CASSLAGGEYEQYF.

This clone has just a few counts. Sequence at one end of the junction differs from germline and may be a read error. In nucleotides, the CDR3 is TGTGCCAGCAGCAACGAAAGGTCAGGTCCGCACTTC. It is translated as CASSNERSGPHF. The rearrangement joins TRBV5-4 to TRBJ2-5; D is unresolved. The germline V gene has CDR1 SGHNT and CDR2 YYREEE (reference sequence). The CDR3 is 12 residues long.

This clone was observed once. The CDR3: CATSRVPRDRVSYEQYF. CDR3 DNA sequence: TGTGCCACCAGCAGAGTCCCCCGGGACAGGGTGTCCTACGAGCAGTACTTC. This chain joins TRBV15 and TRBJ2-7; TRBD1 matches 9 bases. The CDR3 consists of 17 residues. The germline CDR1 and CDR2 sequences are LNHNV and YYDKDF (reference sequence). The trim removed 1 base at V and 1 base at J, leaving 8 bases unmatched.

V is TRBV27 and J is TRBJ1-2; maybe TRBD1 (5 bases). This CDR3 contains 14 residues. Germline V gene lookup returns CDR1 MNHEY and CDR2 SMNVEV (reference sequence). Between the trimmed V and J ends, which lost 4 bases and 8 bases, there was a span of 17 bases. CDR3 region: CASSSLGGGYGYTF. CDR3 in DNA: TGTGCCAGCAGTTCCCTCGGGGGAGGTTACGGCTACACCTTC.

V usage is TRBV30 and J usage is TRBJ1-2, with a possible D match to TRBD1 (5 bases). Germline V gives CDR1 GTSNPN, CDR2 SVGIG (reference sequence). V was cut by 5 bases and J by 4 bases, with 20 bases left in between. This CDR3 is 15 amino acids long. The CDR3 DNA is TGTGCCTGGGAGAGAGAAGGGGACTCAATCTATGGCTACACCTTC. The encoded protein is CAWEREGDSIYGYTF. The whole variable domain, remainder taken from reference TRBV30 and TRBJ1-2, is SQTIHQWPATLVQPVGSPLSLECTVEGTSNPNLYWYRQAAGRGLQLLFYSVGIGQISSEVPQNLSASRPQDRQFILSSKKLLLSDSGFYLCAWEREGDSIYGYTFGSGTRLTVV.

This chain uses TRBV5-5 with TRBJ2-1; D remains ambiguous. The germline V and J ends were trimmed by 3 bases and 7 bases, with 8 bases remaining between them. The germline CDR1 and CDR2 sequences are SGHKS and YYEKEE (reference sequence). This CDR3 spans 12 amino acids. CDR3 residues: CASSWPLNEQFF. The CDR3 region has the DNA TGTGCCAGCAGCTGGCCCCTGAATGAGCAGTTCTTC.

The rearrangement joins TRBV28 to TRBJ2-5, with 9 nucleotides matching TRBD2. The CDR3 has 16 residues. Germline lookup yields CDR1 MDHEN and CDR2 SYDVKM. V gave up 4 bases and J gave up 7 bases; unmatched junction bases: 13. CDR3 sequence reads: CASSSLPSGALRTQYF. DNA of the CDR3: TGTGCCAGCAGTTCCCTTCCTAGCGGGGCCCTGAGGACCCAGTACTTC.

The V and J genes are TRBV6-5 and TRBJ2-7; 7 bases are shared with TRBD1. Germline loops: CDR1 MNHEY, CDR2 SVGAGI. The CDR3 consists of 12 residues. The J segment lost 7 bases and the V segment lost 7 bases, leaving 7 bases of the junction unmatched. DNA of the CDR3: TGTGCCAGCAAGAGTGGGACAGAAGAGCAGTACTTC. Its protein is CASKSGTEEQYF.

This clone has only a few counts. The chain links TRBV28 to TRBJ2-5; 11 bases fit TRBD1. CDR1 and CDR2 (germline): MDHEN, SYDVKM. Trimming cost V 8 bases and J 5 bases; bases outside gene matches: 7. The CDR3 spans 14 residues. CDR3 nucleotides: TGTGCCAGCCGACGGGGACAGGGGGGGGAGACCCAGTACTTC. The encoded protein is CASRRGQGGETQYF.

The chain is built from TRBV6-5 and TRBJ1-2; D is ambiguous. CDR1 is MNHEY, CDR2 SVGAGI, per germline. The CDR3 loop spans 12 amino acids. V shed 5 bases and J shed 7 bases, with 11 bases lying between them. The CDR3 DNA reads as TGTGCCAGCAGTACCCAGATTGGTGGCTACACCTTC. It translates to CASSTQIGGYTF.